Here is one T cell receptor beta chain with its context. What it recognizes is unknown. The sample originates from a study of T cells after yellow fever vaccination. Study as a whole: SMART-Seq v4 Ultra Low Input prepared libraries from low-cell fractions.

TCRdb processed the 5' RACE reads anew with MiXCR; each CDR3 protein has one entry. Here the sample spans just under 600,000 distinct CDR3 sequences, approximately 13% being singletons. The CDR3 contains 13 residues. Germline CDR1 reads MNHNS; CDR2 reads SASEGT. Trimming stripped 5 bases from V and 5 bases from J, with 12 bases between. Overall study results and limits: It was the secondary response that reached its peak faster, day 5 versus 15, but it was weaker. In post-booster samples, most primary-vaccination clones reappeared (approximately 96% CD4, approximately 91% CD8).

The source is a man aged 25-45 years who received the YFV17D yellow fever vaccine. The sample in question was PBMCs, obtained on the day of the yellow fever booster vaccination. V and J are TRBV6-1 and TRBJ1-1; D gene uncertain. The CDR3, as DNA: TGTGCCAGCAGTACCTCCCCTGGGACTGAAGCTTTCTTT. Protein product: CASSTSPGTEAFF.